These T cell receptor beta chains were read from a single sample in a study of CD8 T cells in ankylosing spondylitis. TCRdb fed the 5' RACE reads into MiXCR, producing one record per CDR3 protein. The table lists some 200,000 distinct CDR3 sequences, 9.5% to 15% of them singletons. Source material: blood, either unsorted or a sorted T cell fraction (not recorded which). These receptors were taken from a male donor with ankylosing spondylitis or in good health (not recorded which). Each CDR3 is given with its conserved first and last residue. D genes are given only for firm matches. Size is omitted from some rows. Given values are once, few, many or a class for expanded clones.

v_gene,abundance,j_gene,d_gene,CDR3aa,CDR3nt
TRBV20-1,many,TRBJ2-1,TRBD2,CSPRGGRGGNEQFF,TGCAGTCCTAGGGGCGGGAGGGGCGGTAATGAGCAGTTCTTC
TRBV15,few,TRBJ1-2,.,CATSIRTVNYGYTF,TGTGCCACCAGCATCCGGACGGTAAACTATGGCTACACCTTC
TRBV4-1,.,TRBJ2-1,.,CASSPRDWVSYNEQFF,TGCGCCAGCAGCCCCCGGGACTGGGTCTCCTACAATGAGCAGTTCTTC
TRBV4-2,many,TRBJ2-5,TRBD2,CASSQDSGGAETQYF,TGTGCCAGCAGCCAAGATAGCGGGGGGGCAGAGACCCAGTACTTC
TRBV4-2,.,TRBJ1-1,.,CASSPRVAGTEAFF,TGTGCCAGCAGCCCCCGAGTTGCAGGGACTGAAGCTTTCTTT
TRBV27,few,TRBJ2-3,.,CASSFLGSRTDTQYF,TGTGCCAGCAGTTTCTTAGGATCCCGCACAGATACGCAGTATTTT
TRBV7-6,.,TRBJ1-4,TRBD1,CASSSDRGILEKLFF,TGTGCCAGCAGCTCGGACAGGGGAATATTGGAAAAACTGTTTTTT
TRBV7-9,many,TRBJ2-1,.,CASSQSSQSSYNEQFF,TGTGCCAGCAGCCAGTCAAGCCAGAGCTCCTACAATGAGCAGTTCTTC
TRBV12-5,.,TRBJ2-6,.,CASGLVDGSFQAF,TGTGCTAGTGGTTTGGTAGATGGGAGCTTCCAGGCTTTC
TRBV6-5,few,TRBJ1-1,.,CASSYSGSMNTEAFF,TGTGCCAGCAGTTACTCGGGCAGCATGAACACTGAAGCTTTCTTT
TRBV5-1,few,TRBJ2-3,TRBD1,CASSLVGDRAADTQYF,TGCGCCAGCAGCTTGGTGGGGGACAGGGCTGCAGATACGCAGTATTTT
TRBV5-6,.,TRBJ1-1,.,CASSLLSDMNTEAFF,TGTGCCAGCAGCTTATTAAGTGATATGAACACTGAAGCTTTCTTT
TRBV3-1,.,TRBJ1-4,TRBD1,CASSQDYRGRREKLFF,TGTGCCAGCAGCCAAGATTACAGGGGGCGGCGTGAAAAACTGTTTTTT
TRBV6-5,few,TRBJ2-1,.,CASSHALVSKAYNEQFF,TGTGCCAGCAGTCACGCACTAGTATCCAAAGCCTACAATGAGCAGTTCTTC
TRBV20-1,.,TRBJ2-1,TRBD2,CSARDPGTSGFHEQFF,TGCAGTGCTAGGGACCCCGGGACTAGCGGGTTCCATGAGCAGTTCTTC
TRBV5-5,few,TRBJ2-1,.,CASSLLQGSNEQFF,TGTGCCAGCAGCTTGTTACAGGGAAGCAATGAGCAGTTCTTC
TRBV23-1,many,TRBJ1-4,.,CASSQNRATNEKLFF,TGCGCCAGCAGTCAAAACAGGGCAACTAATGAAAAACTGTTTTTT
TRBV4-1,few,TRBJ1-1,.,CASSQTFGSLTVNTEAFF,TGCGCCAGCAGCCAGACTTTTGGGAGCCTGACAGTGAACACTGAAGCTTTCTTT
TRBV7-2,many,TRBJ2-3,.,CASSLVGVDTQYF,TGTGCCAGCAGCTTAGTTGGGGTTGATACGCAGTATTTT
TRBV5-1,many,TRBJ1-1,TRBD1,CASSFGTGSTEAFF,TGCGCCAGCAGCTTCGGGACAGGGAGCACTGAAGCTTTCTTT
TRBV4-1,.,TRBJ2-2,.,CASSQESGTGELFF,TGCGCCAGCAGCCAAGAATCGGGCACCGGGGAGCTGTTTTTT
TRBV9,once,TRBJ1-1,.,CTSSVIPGETEAFF,TGTACCAGCAGCGTAATTCCGGGGGAAACTGAAGCTTTCTTT
TRBV4-1,.,TRBJ2-7,.,CASSQGILSYEQYF,TGCGCCAGCAGCCAAGGAATCCTTAGCTACGAGCAGTACTTC
TRBV11-2,.,TRBJ2-2,TRBD1,CASSSQTGTGNTGELFF,TGTGCCAGCAGTTCACAAACCGGGACAGGGAACACCGGGGAGCTGTTTTTT
TRBV6-5,many,TRBJ2-2,.,CASSYMKGTGELFF,TGTGCCAGCAGTTACATGAAGGGCACCGGGGAGCTGTTTTTT
TRBV5-1,.,TRBJ1-2,.,CASSLVGADYGYTF,TGCGCCAGCAGCTTGGTCGGGGCGGACTATGGCTACACCTTC
TRBV20-1,many,TRBJ2-2,.,CSGKEAPNTGELFF,TGCAGTGGGAAGGAGGCTCCAAACACCGGGGAGCTGTTTTTT
TRBV4-1,.,TRBJ2-1,TRBD1,CASSVEGGGYNEQFF,TGCGCCAGCAGCGTGGAAGGGGGCGGCTACAATGAGCAGTTCTTC
TRBV7-9,few,TRBJ2-1,.,CASSPRTVSTFNEQFF,TGTGCCAGCAGCCCACGGACGGTATCCACCTTCAATGAGCAGTTCTTC
TRBV11-2,few,TRBJ2-3,.,CASSPTKGQFMGDTQYF,TGTGCCAGCAGCCCAACAAAAGGACAGTTTATGGGAGATACGCAGTATTTT
TRBV10-3,.,TRBJ1-5,.,CAISESLSRPQHF,TGTGCCATCAGTGAGTCGTTATCCAGACCCCAGCATTTT
TRBV27,.,TRBJ2-7,.,CASDLTTPYEQYF,TGTGCCAGCGACCTTACGACGCCCTACGAGCAGTACTTC
TRBV25-1,many,TRBJ2-7,.,CASSDLYEQYF,TGTGCCAGCAGCGACCTATACGAGCAGTACTTC
TRBV4-1,few,TRBJ1-1,.,CASSSRWQGNTEAFF,TGCGCCAGCAGCTCGCGTTGGCAGGGGAACACTGAAGCTTTCTTT
TRBV7-9,few,TRBJ2-7,.,CASSWLGVDEQYF,TGTGCCAGCAGCTGGCTCGGGGTGGACGAGCAGTACTTC
TRBV7-2,few,TRBJ2-5,.,CASSPGHRVQETQYF,TGTGCCAGCAGCCCCGGGCACAGGGTTCAAGAGACCCAGTACTTC
TRBV20-1,few,TRBJ2-7,TRBD1,CSAEPQGIETYEQYF,TGCAGTGCTGAACCACAGGGGATCGAGACCTACGAGCAGTACTTC
TRBV6-1,.,TRBJ2-3,.,CASSERSGAGTDTQYF,TGTGCCAGCAGTGAAAGGTCAGGGGCCGGCACAGATACGCAGTATTTT
TRBV4-1,.,TRBJ2-1,.,CASSQRLRGANSYNEQFF,TGCGCCAGCAGCCAACGTCTCCGGGGCGCAAACTCCTACAATGAGCAGTTCTTC
TRBV27,few,TRBJ2-7,.,CASSSGEGYEQYF,TGTGCCAGCAGTTCAGGAGAGGGGTACGAGCAGTACTTC